Presented here are 15 T cell receptor beta chains from one specimen sequenced in a study of blood T cells in healthy people across ages. A sample-barcoded 5' primer and a J-beta primer mix were used in a second PCR of roughly 6 to 11 cycles. TCRdb processed the 5' RACE reads anew with MiXCR; each CDR3 protein has one entry. The sample holds about 930,000 distinct CDR3 sequences, just under 30% seen once. These data were likewise used in another study, on T cells of mothers and their children.

Sequencing input: blood. Receptor source: a woman aged 40 to 50 in good health.

This clonotype was counted a few times. The chain joins TRBV2 to TRBJ1-3; tentative D call: TRBD1 (5 bases). The V gene's germline CDR1 is SNHLY and CDR2 FYNNEI. V lost 4 bases, J lost 1 base, and 14 bases lay in between. CDR3 length equals 16 residues. The CDR3 here is CASSVEGRGSGNTIYF. The CDR3 DNA reads TGTGCCAGCAGTGTCGAGGGGAGAGGATCTGGAAACACCATATATTTT.

Points on this clonotype: This sequence may be a read error, since a much larger clone differs from it by one base. The rearrangement joins TRBV19 to TRBJ2-1; D perhaps matches TRBD1 (5 bases). The CDR3 spans 14 residues. Germline assignment: CDR1 LNHDA and CDR2 SQIVND (reference sequence). V lost 8 bases to trimming and J lost 4 bases, with 15 bases between them. The CDR3 reads CASGAQQEYNEQFF. CDR3 DNA sequence: TGTGCCAGTGGTGCCCAACAGGAGTACAATGAGCAGTTCTTC.

This clonotype appeared a few times. The J gene is TRBJ2-1, the V gene TRBV6-2 or TRBV6-3; D is possibly TRBD2 (5 bases). This CDR3 comprises 15 residues. Deletions cut 2 bases from V and 5 bases from J, with 13 bases between. Germline CDR1 reads MNHEY; CDR2 reads SVGEGT. Here the CDR3 reads CASSYRGRSDNEQFF. The CDR3 DNA reads TGTGCCAGCAGTTACCGGGGTAGATCAGACAATGAGCAGTTCTTC.

Worth noting for this clonotype: Mismatch with germline at one junction end may stem from a read error. CDR3 sequence reads: CANSLETGNTGELFF. CDR3 bases: TGTGCCAACAGCTTAGAGACAGGGAACACCGGGGAGCTGTTTTTT. The chain employs TRBV7-9 and TRBJ2-2; TRBD1 might be the D (6 bases). The CDR3 has 15 residues. From germline, CDR1 is SEHNR and CDR2 FQNEAQ (reference sequence). Full variable domain (missing parts from reference TRBV7-9 and TRBJ2-2): DTGVSQNPRHKITKRGQNVTFRCDPISEHNRLYWYRQTLGQGPEFLTYFQNEAQLEKSRLLSDRFSAERPKGSFSTLEIQRTEQGDSAMYLCANSLETGNTGELFFGEGSRLTVL.

A few counts support this clonotype. V usage is TRBV4-1 and J usage is TRBJ1-1; no clear D. V lost 1 base, J lost 3 bases, and 12 bases lay in between. Germline CDR1 and CDR2: MGHRA and YSYEKL. The CDR3 extends over 15 amino acids. DNA of the CDR3: TGCGCCAGCAGCCAAGGCCCTCGGACGGACACTGAAGCTTTCTTT. Translated, it gives CASSQGPRTDTEAFF.

The chain has TRBV7-2 and TRBJ2-1; TRBD2 agrees at 10 bases. CDR1 SGHTA and CDR2 FQGNSA come from the germline V gene. Trimming removed 1 base from V and 7 bases from J; junction bases left unmatched: 7. This CDR3 contains 16 residues. This CDR3 reads CASSLVPAGGRNEQFF. The CDR3 region has the DNA TGTGCCAGCAGCTTAGTTCCAGCGGGGGGGCGGAATGAGCAGTTCTTC.

The chain uses TRBV5-1 and TRBJ2-5; D is uncertain. The CDR3 extends over 15 amino acids. The V and J ends lost 5 bases and 5 bases respectively, with 19 bases between them. CDR1 is SGHRS and CDR2 is YFSETQ in the germline V gene. The CDR3 is CASRSPGASRETQYF. CDR3 nucleotides: TGCGCCAGCAGATCCCCGGGCGCGTCCAGGGAGACCCAGTACTTC.

This clonotype was picked up many times. The V and J genes are TRBV15 and TRBJ2-5; possible D gene TRBD1, 5 bases. V was trimmed by 1 base and J by 0 bases, leaving 9 bases between them. CDR1 LNHNV and CDR2 YYDKDF come from the germline V gene (reference sequence). The CDR3 consists of 15 residues. CDR3 in amino acids: CATSRGQINQETQYF. The CDR3 coding sequence is TGTGCCACCAGCAGAGGACAGATAAACCAAGAGACCCAGTACTTC.

This clonotype was counted many times. This chain joins TRBV2 and TRBJ2-1; 10 bases are a match to TRBD2. The junction had 14 bases not matched to a gene; V was cut back by 6 bases and J by 0 bases. The CDR3 is 19 residues long. Germline V lookup: CDR1 SNHLY, CDR2 FYNNEI. The CDR3 nucleotides are TGTGCCAGCAGAGGTACGCGGACTAGCGGTTTTAGCTCCTACAATGAGCAGTTCTTC. Translating it yields CASRGTRTSGFSSYNEQFF.

This clonotype was seen repeatedly, ten times or more. The rearrangement links TRBV4-2 to TRBJ1-5; D remains ambiguous. Germline loops: CDR1 LGHNA, CDR2 YNFKEQ. The V end was cut by 1 base, the J end by 0 bases, with 7 bases between. The CDR3 consists of 15 residues. CDR3 sequence: CASSQGTVSNQPQHF. CDR3 DNA sequence: TGTGCCAGCAGCCAAGGCACAGTTAGCAATCAGCCCCAGCATTTT.

V is TRBV7-3 and J is TRBJ2-3, with TRBD2 identical over 11 bases. Per germline, CDR1 SGHTA and CDR2 FQGTGA. The CDR3 extends over 14 amino acids. Trimming at V came to 4 bases and at J to 8 bases, leaving 5 bases not matched to a gene. Here the CDR3 DNA reads TGTGCCAGCAGCTCCGGGACTAGCGGAGGTACGCAGTATTTT. The encoded protein is CASSSGTSGGTQYF.

This clonotype turned up a few times. The V call is TRBV7-9, the J call TRBJ2-7; a weak D match, TRBD1 (5 bases). V was cut by 1 base and J by 6 bases, with 13 bases left in between. The CDR3 is 14 residues long. Germline loops: CDR1 SEHNR, CDR2 FQNEAQ (reference sequence). The DNA for the CDR3 is TGTGCCAGCAGCTTAGAATTGGCAGGGTCCGAGCAGTACTTC. It specifies CASSLELAGSEQYF.

The chain links TRBV29-1 to TRBJ2-3, with D tentatively TRBD2 (6 bases). The germline gives CDR1 SQVTM, CDR2 ANQGSEA. This CDR3 comprises 16 residues. V was clipped by 3 bases and J by 4 bases, with 20 bases between them. This CDR3 reads CSVEDAASETADTQYF. CDR3 nucleotide sequence: TGCAGCGTTGAGGATGCGGCTAGCGAGACGGCAGATACGCAGTATTTT.

This clonotype was counted at least ten times. This chain links TRBV5-6 with TRBJ2-5; TRBD2 agrees at 7 bases. Germline lookup yields CDR1 SGHDT and CDR2 YYEEEE. The trim removed 0 bases at V and 6 bases at J, leaving 5 bases unmatched. This CDR3 has 14 amino acids. Here the CDR3 reads CASSLVTSEKTQYF. The CDR3, as DNA: TGTGCCAGCAGCTTGGTAACTAGCGAGAAGACCCAGTACTTC.

This clonotype turned up a few times. This sequence joins TRBV5-6 and TRBJ2-1, with D perhaps being TRBD1 or TRBD2 (5 bases each). Germline-derived CDR1 and CDR2 are SGHDT and YYEEEE. V was trimmed by 3 bases and J by 4 bases, leaving 14 bases between them. This CDR3 region has 15 residues. The CDR3 loop is CASSWRNGGYNEQFF. The CDR3 bases are TGTGCCAGCAGCTGGCGGAATGGGGGATACAATGAGCAGTTCTTC.